This T cell receptor (beta chain) was recorded in a study of blood T cell repertoires in COVID-19. On the study more broadly: The study drew acute and convalescent COVID-19 samples from the United States, Italy and Spain. Sources were T cells, B-cell-depleted T cells, or PBMCs; the material itself was cDNA or gDNA.

In the original processing: Amplified reference gene primers provided the basis for estimating nucleated cell counts. TCRdb's copy holds only in-frame clones and misses some; the assay was immunoSEQ multiplex PCR. V, J and clone size are taken as reported in that table, and D and trimming were inferred from the DNA itself. The sample includes under 250,000 clones, around 83% of them seen just once. Germline V gene data show CDR1 as SGHDT and CDR2 as YYEEEE. V was cut by 0 bases and J by 6 bases, with 10 bases left in between. This CDR3 is 14 amino acids long. The sequence came from a woman between 18 and 30 years old with acute or convalescent COVID-19. Sequenced input: peripheral blood. The chain is built from TRBV5-6 and TRBJ2-1; the D is unclear. Here the CDR3 reads CASSLVRLGNEQFF. DNA for the CDR3: TGTGCCAGCAGCTTGGTGAGGCTTGGCAATGAGCAGTTCTTC.